A selection of T cell receptor beta chains follows, all from one sample in a study of CD8 T cells in ankylosing spondylitis. TCRdb itself ran the 5' RACE reads through MiXCR, one entry per CDR3 protein. This table has about 170,000 distinct CDR3 sequences, 15% to 20% appearing once. Source material: blood, either unsorted or a sorted T cell fraction (not recorded which). The receptors come from a male donor with ankylosing spondylitis or in good health (not recorded which). Each CDR3 is given with its conserved first and last residue. A D gene is named only where the DNA matches it firmly. Part of the rows lack a size; the others show once, few, many or a class for expanded clones.

v_gene	d_gene	j_gene	abundance	CDR3aa	CDR3nt
TRBV20-1	NA	TRBJ1-1	few	CSAKLGGGNTEAFF	TGCAGTGCTAAGTTAGGGGGGGGGAACACTGAAGCTTTCTTT
TRBV29-1	NA	TRBJ2-7	many	CSVRGVGLYEQYF	TGCAGCGTCCGAGGGGTCGGACTCTACGAGCAGTACTTC
TRBV28	TRBD1	TRBJ2-7	many	CASSLLGPNRGRSPSYEQYF	TGTGCCAGCAGTTTATTAGGTCCGAACAGGGGGCGCAGTCCCAGCTACGAGCAGTACTTC
TRBV30	NA	TRBJ1-1	many	CAWRYFSGKAFF	TGTGCCTGGAGGTATTTTTCTGGGAAAGCTTTCTTT
TRBV10-3	NA	TRBJ1-4	NA	CAISESRDGNEKLFF	TGTGCCATCAGTGAGTCTAGGGACGGGAATGAAAAACTGTTTTTT
TRBV9	NA	TRBJ2-5	many	CASSFSGAGLETQYF	TGTGCCAGCAGCTTCTCGGGAGCAGGGTTAGAGACCCAGTACTTC
TRBV12-3/TRBV12-4	NA	TRBJ1-3	few	CASSLDRNGNTIYF	TGTGCCAGCAGCTTGGACAGAAATGGAAACACCATATATTTT
TRBV10-3	NA	TRBJ1-1	NA	CAISEPGLGGPEAFF	TGTGCCATCAGTGAGCCGGGCCTCGGCGGCCCTGAAGCTTTCTTT
TRBV30	NA	TRBJ2-3	many	CAWAPGENTQYF	TGTGCCTGGGCGCCTGGGGAGAATACGCAGTATTTT
TRBV5-1	NA	TRBJ2-2	few	CASSLQGLHTGELFF	TGCGCCAGCAGCTTGCAGGGGCTTCACACCGGGGAGCTGTTTTTT
TRBV11-2	TRBD2	TRBJ2-3	many	CASSLVLAGGLIDTQYF	TGTGCCAGCAGCTTAGTTCTGGCGGGAGGGCTGATAGATACGCAGTATTTT
TRBV6-1	NA	TRBJ2-3	NA	CASRVIGDTQYF	TGTGCCAGCAGAGTAATTGGGGATACGCAGTATTTT
TRBV3-1	NA	TRBJ1-6	NA	CASSPGQSAISPLHF	TGTGCCAGCAGTCCAGGACAGTCAGCTATTTCACCCCTCCACTTT
TRBV12-3/TRBV12-4	TRBD2	TRBJ2-2	few	CASSFRLAGVGELFF	TGTGCCAGCAGTTTTAGACTAGCGGGAGTCGGGGAGCTGTTTTTT
TRBV7-8	TRBD1	TRBJ2-2	NA	CASSPGQGFKELFF	TGTGCCAGCAGCCCAGGACAGGGGTTCAAAGAGCTGTTTTTT
TRBV3-1	NA	TRBJ1-1	many	CASSQVRGKTFF	TGTGCCAGCAGCCAGGTGCGGGGGAAGACTTTCTTT
TRBV5-1	TRBD1	TRBJ1-5	NA	CASSIGQGDNQPQHF	TGCGCCAGCAGTATCGGACAGGGCGACAATCAGCCCCAGCATTTT
TRBV20-1	NA	TRBJ2-4	many	CSAGTHGGIQYF	TGCAGTGCTGGGACCCACGGTGGCATTCAGTACTTC
TRBV20-1	TRBD2	TRBJ2-7	many	CSARGGTSGEFYEQYF	TGCAGTGCTAGAGGAGGGACTAGCGGGGAGTTCTACGAGCAGTACTTC
TRBV5-1	NA	TRBJ2-7	many	CASSLQAHYEQYF	TGCGCCAGCAGCTTGCAGGCTCACTACGAGCAGTACTTC
TRBV7-9	NA	TRBJ2-1	few	CASSSLGYRGANNEQFF	TGTGCCAGCAGCTCGTTAGGATATCGGGGGGCGAACAATGAGCAGTTCTTC
TRBV27	NA	TRBJ1-1	few	CASTPVDMNTEAFF	TGTGCCAGCACACCCGTCGATATGAACACTGAAGCTTTCTTT
TRBV10-3	NA	TRBJ1-2	many	CAISGAYGYTF	TGTGCCATCAGTGGGGCTTATGGCTACACCTTC
TRBV21-1	NA	TRBJ2-3	NA	CASSSPSDTQYF	TGTGCCAGCAGCTCCCCGTCAGATACGCAGTATTTT
TRBV7-9	TRBD2	TRBJ2-2	few	CASSSGTVGELFF	TGTGCCAGCTCTAGCGGGACCGTCGGGGAGCTGTTTTTT
TRBV5-1	TRBD2	TRBJ2-1	many	CASSLELAGDEQFF	TGCGCCAGCAGCTTGGAATTAGCGGGGGATGAGCAGTTCTTC
TRBV27	TRBD1	TRBJ2-7	NA	CASSPRTGAYEQYF	TGTGCCAGCAGTCCTCGGACAGGGGCTTACGAGCAGTACTTC
TRBV9	TRBD2	TRBJ2-7	once	CASSIAAAGPYEQYF	TGTGCCAGCAGCATAGCGGCAGCGGGACCCTACGAGCAGTACTTC
TRBV6-2/TRBV6-3	NA	TRBJ2-3	NA	CASRGLTDTQYF	TGTGCCAGCAGAGGCCTCACAGATACGCAGTATTTT
TRBV5-1	TRBD2	TRBJ2-7	NA	CASSLAGTSPPEQYF	TGCGCCAGCAGCTTGGCTGGGACTAGTCCTCCCGAGCAGTACTTC
TRBV5-1	NA	TRBJ2-3	many	CASRVTDTQYF	TGCGCCAGCAGGGTGACAGATACGCAGTATTTT
TRBV5-1	TRBD1	TRBJ2-7	many	CASSLTTGGFSEQYF	TGCGCCAGCAGCTTGACTACAGGGGGCTTCAGCGAGCAGTACTTC
TRBV24-1	NA	TRBJ2-7	NA	CATSAGGPGKNYEQYF	TGTGCCACCAGTGCCGGCGGGCCAGGGAAGAACTACGAGCAGTACTTC
TRBV12-3/TRBV12-4	NA	TRBJ1-1	many	CASSLRRTSPNTEAFF	TGTGCCAGCAGTCTGCGTCGGACGTCACCGAACACTGAAGCTTTCTTT
TRBV3-1	TRBD1	TRBJ2-7	NA	CASSLLDYTGQDEQYF	TGTGCCAGCAGCCTGTTAGATTACACCGGACAGGACGAGCAGTACTTC
TRBV18	NA	TRBJ1-2	NA	CASSPPSLGLNYGYTF	TGTGCCAGCTCACCACCCTCTCTAGGACTGAACTATGGCTACACCTTC